These 6 T cell receptor beta chains were all obtained from the same sample, sequenced in a study of identical twins. From the 5' RACE reads, TCRdb called clonotypes with MiXCR, one entry per CDR3 protein. The repertoire consists of about 190,000 distinct CDR3 sequences, with about 15% occurring once and the leading ten covering 35% to 50%. In addition, the sample was reused for a study of T cells expressing NK-cell markers.

What was sequenced was CD8+ T cells sorted from blood. Receptors were obtained from a woman aged 18-30 years in good health.

In this sample, this clonotype turned up many times. The chain couples TRBV12-3 or TRBV12-4 to TRBJ2-7, with D hard to call. The germline V and J ends were trimmed by 5 bases and 4 bases, with 6 bases remaining between them. This CDR3 contains 11 residues. This CDR3 is CASSQSYEQYF. CDR3 sequence (DNA): TGTGCCAGCAGTCAGTCTTACGAGCAGTACTTC.

This chain joins TRBV5-5 and TRBJ1-1, with D unresolved. Germline CDR1 SGHKS, CDR2 YYEKEE (reference sequence). V was clipped by 2 bases and J by 1 base, with 6 bases between them. The CDR3 sequence is 13 residues long. The CDR3 sequence: CASSFFRNTEAFF. CDR3 DNA: TGTGCCAGCAGCTTCTTCAGGAACACTGAAGCTTTCTTT.

This clonotype has at least ten counts. The chain joins TRBV25-1 to TRBJ1-1; no clear D gene. CDR1 MGHDK and CDR2 SYGVNS come from the germline V gene. Trimming shortened V by 7 bases and J by 6 bases, and 15 bases separated the two germline ends. The CDR3 covers 13 residues. The CDR3 DNA reads TGTGCCAGCACCCGAGGAGGGTTCTCTGAAGCTTTCTTT. Protein product: CASTRGGFSEAFF.

The rearrangement joins TRBV5-1 to TRBJ1-4; no clear D. The CDR3 consists of 15 residues. Trimming cost V 3 bases and J 5 bases, with 14 bases left between them. Germline V gives CDR1 SGHRS, CDR2 YFSETQ. The CDR3 bases are TGCGCCAGCAGCTGGACCGGGAACGTCAATGAAAAACTGTTTTTT. Its translation is CASSWTGNVNEKLFF.

The table lists this clonotype with a few counts. The chain is built from TRBV29-1 and TRBJ1-2; 7 bases align to TRBD1. The CDR3 sequence is 13 residues long. V lost 1 base to trimming and J lost 4 bases; unmatched junction nucleotides: 3. In germline, CDR1 is SQVTM, CDR2 ANQGSEA. CDR3 nucleotide sequence: TGCAGCGTTGAAGGACGGGACAGCTATGGCTACACCTTC. It translates to CSVEGRDSYGYTF.

This clonotype was seen only a few times. The chain combines TRBV2 with TRBJ2-5, with 7 nucleotides matching TRBD2. The CDR3 sequence is 12 residues long. The germline CDR1 and CDR2 sequences are SNHLY and FYNNEI. With 8 bases clipped from V and 2 bases from J, the junction kept 2 bases outside the gene matches. CDR3 loop: CASQGLQETQYF. CDR3 DNA: TGTGCCAGCCAGGGACTACAAGAGACCCAGTACTTC.